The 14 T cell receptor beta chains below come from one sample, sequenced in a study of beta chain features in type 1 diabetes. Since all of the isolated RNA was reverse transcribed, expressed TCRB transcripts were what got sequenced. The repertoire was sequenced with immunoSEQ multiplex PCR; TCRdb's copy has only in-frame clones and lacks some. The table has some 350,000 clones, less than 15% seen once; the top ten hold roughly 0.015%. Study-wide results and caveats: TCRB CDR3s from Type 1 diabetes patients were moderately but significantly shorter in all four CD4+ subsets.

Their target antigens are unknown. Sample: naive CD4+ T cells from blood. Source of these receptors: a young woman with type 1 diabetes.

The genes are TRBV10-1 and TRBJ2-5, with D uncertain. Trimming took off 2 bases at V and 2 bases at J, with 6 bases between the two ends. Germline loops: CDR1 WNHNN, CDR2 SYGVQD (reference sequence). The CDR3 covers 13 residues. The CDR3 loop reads CASSEQIQETQYF. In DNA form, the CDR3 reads TGCGCCAGCAGTGAGCAGATACAAGAGACCCAGTACTTC.

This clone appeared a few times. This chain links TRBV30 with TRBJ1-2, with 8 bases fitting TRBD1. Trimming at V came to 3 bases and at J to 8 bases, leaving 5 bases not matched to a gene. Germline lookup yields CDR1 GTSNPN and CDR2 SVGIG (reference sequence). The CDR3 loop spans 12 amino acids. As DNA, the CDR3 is TGTGCCTGGAGCAGGGGGCGGGGGGGCTACACCTTC. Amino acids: CAWSRGRGGYTF.

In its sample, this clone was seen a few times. In nucleotides, the CDR3 is TGTGCCAGCAGCGTAGGTGCGAACTATGGCTACACCTTC. Amino acids: CASSVGANYGYTF. This chain joins TRBV9 and TRBJ1-2, with unresolved D. The ends were cut back, 0 bases at V and 2 bases at J, with 5 bases in the middle. There are 13 residues in the CDR3. In germline, CDR1 is SGDLS, CDR2 YYNGEE. Together with reference TRBV9 and TRBJ1-2, the CDR3 gives the full variable domain: DSGVTQTPKHLITATGQRVTLRCSPRSGDLSVYWYQQSLDQGLQFLIQYYNGEERAKGNILERFSAQQFPDLHSELNLSSLELGDSALYFCASSVGANYGYTFGSGTRLTVV.

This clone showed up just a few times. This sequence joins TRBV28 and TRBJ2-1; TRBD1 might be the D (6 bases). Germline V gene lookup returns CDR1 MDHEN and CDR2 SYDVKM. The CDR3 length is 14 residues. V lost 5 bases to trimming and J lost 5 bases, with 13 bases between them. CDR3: CASSLLQGNNEQFF. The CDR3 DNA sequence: TGTGCCAGCAGTCTCCTTCAGGGGAACAATGAGCAGTTCTTC.

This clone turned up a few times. CDR3: CASSHYGVGGPQHF. CDR3 in DNA: TGTGCCAGCAGTCATTACGGGGTTGGTGGTCCCCAGCATTTT. The genes are TRBV7-2 and TRBJ1-5; D is unclear. Per the germline V gene, CDR1 is SGHTA and CDR2 is FQGNSA. The CDR3 is 14 residues long. V was clipped by 6 bases and J by 10 bases, with 19 bases between them. The full variable domain, with the rest looked up from reference TRBV7-2 and TRBJ1-5, is GAGVSQSPSNKVTEKGKDVELRCDPISGHTALYWYRQSLGQGLEFLIYFQGNSAPDKSGLPSDRFSAERTGGSVSTLTIQRTQQEDSAVYLCASSHYGVGGPQHFGDGTRLSIL.

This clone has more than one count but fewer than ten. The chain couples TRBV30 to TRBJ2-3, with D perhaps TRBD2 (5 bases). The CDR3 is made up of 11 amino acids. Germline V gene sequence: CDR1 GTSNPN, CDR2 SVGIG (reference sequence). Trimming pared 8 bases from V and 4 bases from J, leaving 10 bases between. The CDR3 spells CAGENADTQYF. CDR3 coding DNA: TGTGCCGGGGAGAACGCAGATACGCAGTATTTT.

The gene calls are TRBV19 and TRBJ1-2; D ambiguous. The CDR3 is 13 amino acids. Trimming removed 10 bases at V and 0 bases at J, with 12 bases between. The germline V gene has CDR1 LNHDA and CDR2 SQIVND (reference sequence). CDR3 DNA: TGTGCCATCAAAGAGGAGGCTAACTATGGCTACACCTTC. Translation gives CAIKEEANYGYTF. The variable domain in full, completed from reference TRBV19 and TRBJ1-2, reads DGGITQSPKYLFRKEGQNVTLSCEQNLNHDAMYWYRQDPGQGLRLIYYSQIVNDFQKGDIAEGYSVSREKKESFPLTVTSAQKNPTAFYLCAIKEEANYGYTFGSGTRLTVV.

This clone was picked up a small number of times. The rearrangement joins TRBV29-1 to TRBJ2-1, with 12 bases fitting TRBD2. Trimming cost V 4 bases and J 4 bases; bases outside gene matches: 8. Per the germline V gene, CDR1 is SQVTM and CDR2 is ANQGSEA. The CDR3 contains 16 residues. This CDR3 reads CSVAYRLAGVYNEQFF. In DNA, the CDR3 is TGCAGCGTTGCCTACAGACTAGCGGGAGTGTACAATGAGCAGTTCTTC.

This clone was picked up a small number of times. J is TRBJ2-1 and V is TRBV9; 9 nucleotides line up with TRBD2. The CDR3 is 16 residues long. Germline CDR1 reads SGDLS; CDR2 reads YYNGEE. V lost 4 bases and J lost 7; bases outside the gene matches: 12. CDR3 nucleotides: TGTGCCAGCAGCCCGGGGGGCGGGAGGGCCTGGAATGAGCAGTTCTTC. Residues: CASSPGGGRAWNEQFF.

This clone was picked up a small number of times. The CDR3 bases are TGTGCCAGCAGCTTAGATCGAACTAGCACAGATACGCAGTATTTT. Its protein product is CASSLDRTSTDTQYF. The chain has TRBV7-2 and TRBJ2-3; no clear D gene. The CDR3 has 15 amino acids. Between the trimmed V and J ends, which lost 1 base and 0 bases, there was a span of 8 bases. Germline V gene data show CDR1 as SGHTA and CDR2 as FQGNSA. The full variable domain, in which reference TRBV7-2 and TRBJ2-3 provide the parts outside the CDR3, is GAGVSQSPSNKVTEKGKDVELRCDPISGHTALYWYRQSLGQGLEFLIYFQGNSAPDKSGLPSDRFSAERTGGSVSTLTIQRTQQEDSAVYLCASSLDRTSTDTQYFGPGTRLTVL.

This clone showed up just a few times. CDR3 in amino acids: CASSPRTQETQYF. DNA for the CDR3: TGTGCCAGCAGCCCGCGTACTCAAGAGACCCAGTACTTC. The V and J genes are TRBV7-2 and TRBJ2-5; D not certain. The germline V gene encodes CDR1 SGHTA and CDR2 FQGNSA. V lost 5 bases and J lost 2, with 9 bases in between. The CDR3 has 13 residues.

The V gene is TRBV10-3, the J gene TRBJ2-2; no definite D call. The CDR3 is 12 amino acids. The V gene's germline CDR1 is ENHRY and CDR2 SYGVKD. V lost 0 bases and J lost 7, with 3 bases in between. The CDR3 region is CAISESNGELFF. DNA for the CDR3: TGTGCCATCAGTGAGTCCAACGGGGAGCTGTTTTTT.

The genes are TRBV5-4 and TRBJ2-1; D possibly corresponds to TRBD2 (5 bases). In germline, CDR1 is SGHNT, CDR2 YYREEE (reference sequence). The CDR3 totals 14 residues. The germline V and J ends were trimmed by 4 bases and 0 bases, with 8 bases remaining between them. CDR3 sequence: CASSAGSSYNEQFF. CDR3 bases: TGTGCCAGCAGCGCGGGTAGCTCCTACAATGAGCAGTTCTTC.

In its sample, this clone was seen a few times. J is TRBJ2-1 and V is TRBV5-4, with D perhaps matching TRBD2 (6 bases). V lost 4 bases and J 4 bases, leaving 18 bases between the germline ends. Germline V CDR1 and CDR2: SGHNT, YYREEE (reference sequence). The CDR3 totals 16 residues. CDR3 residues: CASSPPGTQRYNEQFF. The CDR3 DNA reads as TGTGCCAGCAGCCCCCCGGGGACTCAGCGATACAATGAGCAGTTCTTC. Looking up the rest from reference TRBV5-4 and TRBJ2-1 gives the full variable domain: ETGVTQSPTHLIKTRGQQVTLRCSSQSGHNTVSWYQQALGQGPQFIFQYYREEENGRGNFPPRFSGLQFPNYSSELNVNALELDDSALYLCASSPPGTQRYNEQFFGPGTRLTVL.